Following are 28 T cell receptor beta chains from one sample sequenced in a study of T cells in Graves' hyperthyroidism and ophthalmopathy. The investigators amplified TCR beta CDR3 regions from RNA transcripts. HTBI primers drove first-round RT-PCR of the TCR CDR3. TCRdb redid the calling of the multiplex PCR reads with MiXCR, one entry per CDR3 protein. This sample has about half a million distinct CDR3 sequences, with 15% to 20% found just once. The sequenced material came from blood. Receptor source: a woman between 25 and 40 years old with Graves' ophthalmopathy.

The gene calls are TRBV10-3 and TRBJ2-7, with TRBD1 matching 7 bases. With 5 bases clipped from V and 5 bases from J, the junction kept 6 bases outside the gene matches. This CDR3 has 13 amino acids. Germline assignment: CDR1 ENHRY and CDR2 SYGVKD. The CDR3 sequence is CAISRGQGDEQYF. CDR3 coding DNA: TGTGCCATCAGTAGGGGGCAGGGAGACGAGCAGTACTTC.

This clonotype was picked up a small number of times. CDR3 sequence: CAISDLTGRSYEQYF. CDR3 bases: TGTGCCATCAGTGATTTAACCGGGCGATCCTACGAGCAGTACTTC. The chain has TRBV10-3 and TRBJ2-7; D unresolved. The CDR3 is made up of 15 amino acids. V was shortened by 3 bases and J by 1 base, with 13 bases between the two germline ends. Germline V gene sequence: CDR1 ENHRY, CDR2 SYGVKD.

The chain uses TRBV29-1 and TRBJ1-1, with a tentative D call TRBD1 (5 bases). The V gene's germline CDR1 is SQVTM and CDR2 ANQGSEA. The CDR3 has 12 residues. With 7 bases removed from V and 1 base from J, the gap between germline ends came to 10 bases. CDR3 nucleotide sequence: TGCAGCGCTCAGGGTCAGAACACTGAAGCTTTCTTT. It codes for CSAQGQNTEAFF.

The V gene is TRBV27, the J gene TRBJ1-5, with unresolved D. CDR3 size: 13 residues. Per germline, CDR1 MNHEY and CDR2 SMNVEV (reference sequence). V lost 5 bases to trimming and J lost 7 bases, with 12 bases between them. The CDR3 DNA reads as TGTGCCAGCAGTCCACCGATTGGCCAGCCCCAGCATTTT. Its protein product is CASSPPIGQPQHF.

There are many counts of this clonotype. This chain joins TRBV20-1 and TRBJ2-1; possibly TRBD2 for D (6 bases). Germline assignment: CDR1 DFQATT and CDR2 SNEGSKA (reference sequence). The V end was cut by 2 bases, the J end by 5 bases, with 16 bases between. There are 15 residues in the CDR3. CDR3 DNA sequence: TGCAGTGCTAGATCTCCTGCGGGAAGGGACAATGAGCAGTTCTTC. Its translation is CSARSPAGRDNEQFF.

The V call is TRBV12-3 or TRBV12-4, the J call TRBJ2-3; the D gene could be TRBD1 or TRBD2 (6 bases each). The CDR3 extends over 16 amino acids. V was shortened by 6 bases and J by 0 bases, with 16 bases between the two germline ends. This CDR3 reads CASSYGGIASTDTQYF. The CDR3 coding sequence is TGTGCCAGCAGCTACGGGGGCATAGCTAGCACAGATACGCAGTATTTT.

The genes are TRBV10-3 and TRBJ1-2; D remains unclear. Germline CDR1 ENHRY, CDR2 SYGVKD. V dropped 3 bases and J dropped 2 bases, with 4 bases sitting between them. The CDR3 sequence is 12 residues long. The CDR3 loop reads CAISEVNYGYTF. The CDR3 DNA reads TGTGCCATCAGTGAAGTGAACTATGGCTACACCTTC.

This clonotype occurred many times. The chain combines TRBV20-1 with TRBJ2-1; D is ambiguous. Trimming took off 0 bases at V and 9 bases at J, with 24 bases between the two ends. Germline-derived CDR1 and CDR2 are DFQATT and SNEGSKA (reference sequence). This CDR3 has 17 residues. CDR3 sequence (DNA): TGCAGTGCTAGAGAGCCCGCCGACTCCGGAGTACGCGGTGAGCAGTTCTTC. This sequence encodes CSAREPADSGVRGEQFF.

This clonotype was recorded a few times. The genes are TRBV10-1 and TRBJ2-3, with 8 bases that match TRBD2. The V gene end was trimmed by 5 bases and the J gene end by 2 bases; junction bases not matched to a gene: 6. From germline, CDR1 is WNHNN and CDR2 SYGVQD (reference sequence). CDR3 length: 15 amino acids. The CDR3 region has the DNA TGCGCCAGCAGTATGACTAGCGATGCCACAGATACGCAGTATTTT. Translated: CASSMTSDATDTQYF.

This clonotype was seen many times. The chain has TRBV6-1 and TRBJ2-7; a weak D match, TRBD1 (6 bases). V was shortened by 6 bases and J by 1 base, with 13 bases between the two germline ends. This CDR3 spans 14 amino acids. CDR1 MNHNS and CDR2 SASEGT come from the germline V gene. The CDR3, as DNA: TGTGCCAGCAGAGTAACGACAGGTTCCTACGAGCAGTACTTC. Translation: CASRVTTGSYEQYF.

This clonotype was counted at least ten times. V is TRBV11-2 and J is TRBJ2-1; 8 nucleotides agree with TRBD2. This CDR3 is built from 14 residues. The germline gives CDR1 SGHAT, CDR2 FQNNGV. The V gene end was trimmed by 3 bases and the J gene end by 8 bases; junction bases not matched to a gene: 6. DNA for the CDR3: TGTGCCAGCAGCTTGGGTAGCGGGGTGGATGAGCAGTTCTTC. Translation gives CASSLGSGVDEQFF.

This clonotype appeared many times. The rearrangement joins TRBV13 to TRBJ2-3, with TRBD2 matching 10 bases. CDR1 and CDR2 from the germline V gene are PRHDT and FYEKMQ (reference sequence). With V trimmed by 5 bases and J by 3 bases, 14 bases remained unmatched. The CDR3 consists of 18 residues. CDR3 protein: CASSPGGLAGVKTDTQYF. CDR3 sequence (DNA): TGTGCCAGCAGCCCAGGGGGGCTAGCGGGAGTTAAGACAGATACGCAGTATTTT.

This clonotype has more than one count but fewer than ten. The genes are TRBV7-9 and TRBJ1-2; D not certain. Germline CDR1 SEHNR, CDR2 FQNEAQ (reference sequence). The germline V and J ends were trimmed by 3 bases and 0 bases, with 11 bases remaining between them. The CDR3 is 15 amino acids. The CDR3 reads CASSFNSGTNYGYTF. DNA of the CDR3: TGTGCCAGCAGCTTCAACAGTGGCACTAACTATGGCTACACCTTC. The whole variable domain, filled in from reference TRBV7-9 and TRBJ1-2, reads DTGVSQNPRHKITKRGQNVTFRCDPISEHNRLYWYRQTLGQGPEFLTYFQNEAQLEKSRLLSDRFSAERPKGSFSTLEIQRTEQGDSAMYLCASSFNSGTNYGYTFGSGTRLTVV.

Worth noting for this clonotype: Since a much larger clone is just one base distant, this may be a read error. J is TRBJ2-1 and V is TRBV30; D possibly matches TRBD1 or TRBD2 (7 bases each). The CDR3 is 14 amino acids. V dropped 0 bases and J dropped 12 bases, with 18 bases sitting between them. Germline CDR1 and CDR2: GTSNPN and SVGIG (reference sequence). In nucleotides, the CDR3 is TGTGCCTGGAGTGTTCTAGACAGGGACTATGGGCAGTTCTTC. Amino acid sequence: CAWSVLDRDYGQFF.

This clonotype was found many times. The V gene is TRBV7-2, the J gene TRBJ2-5, with D hard to call. Trimming shortened V by 4 bases and J by 0 bases, and 9 bases separated the two germline ends. The CDR3 totals 14 residues. In germline, CDR1 is SGHTA, CDR2 FQGNSA. The CDR3 DNA sequence: TGTGCCAGCAGCTCTGCCGGACACCAAGAGACCCAGTACTTC. It translates to CASSSAGHQETQYF.

This clonotype has more than one count but fewer than ten. This chain joins TRBV7-2 and TRBJ1-1; D remains ambiguous. The CDR3 totals 16 residues. V was pared by 4 bases and J by 0 bases, with 15 bases between. CDR1 SGHTA and CDR2 FQGNSA come from the germline V gene. This chain's CDR3 is CASSSGAVGLNTEAFF. The CDR3 nucleotides are TGTGCCAGCAGCTCGGGTGCCGTAGGACTGAACACTGAAGCTTTCTTT. Full variable domain (rest looked up from reference TRBV7-2 and TRBJ1-1): GAGVSQSPSNKVTEKGKDVELRCDPISGHTALYWYRQSLGQGLEFLIYFQGNSAPDKSGLPSDRFSAERTGGSVSTLTIQRTQQEDSAVYLCASSSGAVGLNTEAFFGQGTRLTVV.

This rearrangement joins TRBV9 to TRBJ2-1; D may correspond to TRBD1 or TRBD2 (5 bases each). Germline loops: CDR1 SGDLS, CDR2 YYNGEE. The CDR3 is 13 amino acids. V lost 2 bases to trimming and J lost 12 bases, with 15 bases between them. The CDR3, as DNA: TGTGCCAGCAGCGTGGGGCGGACTCGGGGGCAGTTCTTC. Its translation: CASSVGRTRGQFF.

The rearrangement joins TRBV19 to TRBJ1-5; D is undetermined. This CDR3 is built from 14 residues. V was shortened by 5 bases and J by 5 bases, with 13 bases between the two germline ends. Germline V gene lookup returns CDR1 LNHDA and CDR2 SQIVND (reference sequence). The CDR3 reads CASSPILGHQPQHF. The CDR3, as DNA: TGTGCCAGTAGTCCCATTCTCGGCCATCAGCCCCAGCATTTT. The full variable domain, completed using reference TRBV19 and TRBJ1-5, is DGGITQSPKYLFRKEGQNVTLSCEQNLNHDAMYWYRQDPGQGLRLIYYSQIVNDFQKGDIAEGYSVSREKKESFPLTVTSAQKNPTAFYLCASSPILGHQPQHFGDGTRLSIL.

The rearrangement links TRBV19 to TRBJ1-1; possible D gene TRBD1, 6 bases. The CDR3 contains 13 residues. Germline CDR1 reads LNHDA; CDR2 reads SQIVND (reference sequence). Trimming shortened V by 3 bases and J by 4 bases, and 9 bases separated the two germline ends. The chain's CDR3 is CASSMGGATEAFF. The CDR3 region has the DNA TGTGCCAGTAGTATGGGGGGGGCCACTGAAGCTTTCTTT.

There are a few counts of this clonotype. The chain links TRBV4-2 to TRBJ2-6, with TRBD2 matching 7 bases. Germline CDR1 and CDR2: LGHNA and YNFKEQ. The CDR3 extends over 16 amino acids. Losses at the gene ends were 4 bases for V and 2 bases for J; bases not matched to a gene: 5. CDR3 region: CASSPRAGAGANVLTF. As DNA, the CDR3 is TGTGCCAGCAGCCCGAGGGCGGGGGCTGGGGCCAACGTCCTGACTTTC.

The rearrangement joins TRBV3-1 to TRBJ2-5, with D perhaps TRBD1 (6 bases). CDR1 is LGHDT, CDR2 YNNKEL, per germline (reference sequence). V was cut by 6 bases and J by 5 bases, with 16 bases left in between. The length of the CDR3 is 14 residues. In DNA form, the CDR3 reads TGTGCCAGCAGTCATACCCGACAGGTTGAGACCCAGTACTTC. Its translation is CASSHTRQVETQYF.

CDR3 loop: CSVELAGGLTRSHTGELFF. The CDR3 region has the DNA TGCAGCGTTGAACTAGCGGGAGGCCTGACCCGTTCTCACACCGGGGAGCTGTTTTTT. V usage is TRBV29-1 and J usage is TRBJ2-2; 11 bases line up with TRBD2. Germline CDR1 SQVTM, CDR2 ANQGSEA. The CDR3 has 19 residues. The J segment lost 3 bases and the V segment lost 2 bases, leaving 14 bases of the junction unmatched.

This clonotype was counted between two and nine times. V usage is TRBV10-3 and J usage is TRBJ1-5; D unclear. From germline, CDR1 is ENHRY and CDR2 SYGVKD. The CDR3 contains 16 residues. Trimming took 3 bases from V and 1 from J, leaving 13 bases between them. The CDR3 loop is CAISEARASSNQPQHF. CDR3 DNA sequence: TGTGCCATCAGTGAAGCGAGGGCGTCGAGCAATCAGCCCCAGCATTTT.

The gene calls are TRBV27 and TRBJ1-5, with unresolved D. CDR3 size: 13 residues. Germline CDR1 and CDR2: MNHEY and SMNVEV (reference sequence). Trimming left V 2 bases short and J 5 bases short, with 7 bases between. CDR3 loop: CASSLSRYQPQHF. The CDR3 DNA follows: TGTGCCAGCAGTTTAAGCAGGTATCAGCCCCAGCATTTT.

This clonotype was counted many times. The chain recombines TRBV7-8 with TRBJ2-7; 8 nucleotides align to TRBD1. CDR1 is SGHVS and CDR2 is FQNEAQ in the germline V gene. The CDR3 spans 15 residues. After removal of 3 bases from V and 4 bases from J, the junction contained 8 bases not matched to a gene. The chain's CDR3 is CASSFRRGLQYEQYF. The CDR3 nucleotides read TGTGCCAGCAGCTTTCGCAGGGGGCTCCAGTACGAGCAGTACTTC.

This chain connects TRBV7-9 to TRBJ1-5, with D uncertain. The CDR3 covers 14 residues. In germline, CDR1 is SEHNR, CDR2 FQNEAQ (reference sequence). Trimming shortened V by 4 bases and J by 4 bases, and 11 bases separated the two germline ends. The CDR3, as DNA: TGTGCCAGCAGCTCCCTAGGGAGTAATCAGCCCCAGCATTTT. Protein: CASSSLGSNQPQHF.

This clonotype appeared many times. V and J are TRBV2 and TRBJ2-1; 7 nucleotides line up with TRBD1. CDR3 length: 14 amino acids. Trimming took 4 bases from V and 12 from J; bases not matched to a gene: 12. Germline lookup yields CDR1 SNHLY and CDR2 FYNNEI. CDR3 residues: CASSGADRAGGQFF. CDR3 DNA sequence: TGTGCCAGCAGTGGGGCCGACAGGGCTGGGGGGCAGTTCTTC.

The rearrangement joins TRBV4-2 to TRBJ2-1; D ambiguous. Trimming shortened V by 0 bases and J by 8 bases, and 5 bases separated the two germline ends. Germline CDR1 and CDR2: LGHNA and YNFKEQ. CDR3 length: 12 amino acids. The CDR3 bases are TGTGCCAGCAGCCAAGACCGGGATGAGCAGTTCTTC. It is translated as CASSQDRDEQFF.